The clone carrying this T cell receptor (beta chain) has only a few counts. This CDR3 comprises 19 residues. Germline CDR1 reads MNHNS; CDR2 reads SASEGT. V lost 1 base to trimming and J lost 2 bases, with 22 bases between them. Profiling relied on immunoSEQ multiplex PCR, and the TCRdb table lists in-frame clones only, not all of them. There are approximately 5,400 clones in the sample; 85% occur only once, and approximately 9.7% lies in the top ten. The data originate from a study of chemoradiotherapy in HPV16-positive cancers. The TCR was taken from a human donor with HPV-associated anogenital cancer. This specimen consisted of tumor tissue, obtained from a patient who underwent chemoradiotherapy. The V gene is TRBV6-1, the J gene TRBJ2-3, with D maybe TRBD1 (6 bases). The CDR3 loop reads CASSEGASGTSPPTDTQYF. The CDR3 DNA reads TGTGCCAGCAGTGAAGGGGCGTCGGGGACATCCCCCCCCACAGATACGCAGTATTTT.